Listed below are T cell receptor beta chains from one sample, sequenced in a study of T-cell reconstitution after alpha-beta-depleted transplantation in children. In TCRdb, the PCR reads were re-called with MiXCR into one record per CDR3 protein. There are 250,000 to 400,000 distinct CDR3 sequences in the sample; approximately 23% occur only once, and 9.5% to 13% lies in the top ten. The sample here was PBMCs, mostly from graft donor cells, taken 180 days after TCRalphabeta/CD19-depleted stem cell transplant. Receptors originate from a male patient younger than 18 who had a stem cell transplant for acute lymphoblastic leukemia, so the T cells may come from the graft donor. CDR3s include the opening cysteine and the closing phenylalanine or tryptophan. Fields, in order: CDR3 length, J gene, clone size, V gene, D gene, CDR3 DNA, CDR3 protein. A D gene is named only where the DNA matches it firmly. Rows give clone size only sometimes, using once, few, many, or a class for an expanded clone.

>15|TRBJ2-5|few|TRBV12-5|-
TGTGCTAGTGGTTTGGTACTGGCGGGCGGGGAGACCCAGTACTTC
CASGLVLAGGETQYF
>15|TRBJ2-7|-|TRBV12-3/TRBV12-4|TRBD2
TGTGCCAGCAGTGATACTAGCGGGAGATCTAGTGAGCAGTACTTC
CASSDTSGRSSEQYF
>16|TRBJ2-3|-|TRBV25-1|TRBD1
TGTGCCAGCAGTGAATACGCAGGGGGCTTCACAGATACGCAGTATTTT
CASSEYAGGFTDTQYF
>21|TRBJ2-4|-|TRBV3-1|TRBD2
TGTGCCAGCAGCCACGCTCCCCCGGGACTAGGATACCGGGGGGCCAAAAACATTCAGTACTTC
CASSHAPPGLGYRGAKNIQYF
>13|TRBJ2-7|-|TRBV5-6|-
TGTGCCAGCAGCTTGTATGGTCCCTACGAGCAGTACTTC
CASSLYGPYEQYF
>12|TRBJ2-3|many|TRBV5-1|-
TGTGCCAGCAGCTCCGGAACAGATACGCAGTATTTT
CASSSGTDTQYF
>16|TRBJ2-1|-|TRBV3-1|TRBD2
TGTGCCAGCAGCAACCGTCCTAGCGGGACAATAGGTGAGCAGTTCTTC
CASSNRPSGTIGEQFF
>13|TRBJ2-7|few|TRBV25-1|-
TGTGCCAGCAGTGAATTGGCAAACTACGAGCAGTACTTC
CASSELANYEQYF
>14|TRBJ1-6|-|TRBV6-5|-
TGTGCCAGCGCTACTTTACAGGCAGATTCACCCCTCCACTTT
CASATLQADSPLHF
>16|TRBJ1-5|few|TRBV12-3/TRBV12-4|-
TGTGCCAGCAGTTTTGGGGCCCGACGGATTAATCAGCCCCAGCATTTT
CASSFGARRINQPQHF
>11|TRBJ2-5|-|TRBV20-1|-
TGCAGTGGGAACAGGGAGGAGACCCAGTACTTC
CSGNREETQYF
>14|TRBJ1-1|-|TRBV9|-
TGTGCCAGCAGCGTAGCCAGGGGTGGGGATGAAGCTTTCTTT
CASSVARGGDEAFF
>13|TRBJ1-1|-|TRBV4-1|TRBD1
TGCGCCAGCAGCCAGGACAGGGGGTATGAGGCTTTCTTT
CASSQDRGYEAFF
>19|TRBJ2-3|-|TRBV7-3|TRBD2
TGTGCCAGCAGATTCGGTCGGCTAGCGGACTATACTAGCACAGATACGCAGTATTTT
CASRFGRLADYTSTDTQYF
>16|TRBJ2-3|-|TRBV6-2/TRBV6-3|-
TGTGCCAGCAATACACCGCGGGGTATCGGCACAGATACGCAGTATTTT
CASNTPRGIGTDTQYF
>14|TRBJ2-1|many|TRBV9|-
TGTGCCAGCAGCGTAGAAGTAGTTGACAATGAGCAGTTCTTC
CASSVEVVDNEQFF
>13|TRBJ1-5|-|TRBV24-1|-
TGTGCCACCAGTGATCCGGCGAGACAGCCCCAGCATTTT
CATSDPARQPQHF
>14|TRBJ2-3|many|TRBV29-1|-
TGCAGCGTTCGTTTTGCCCACGCCACAGATACGCAGTATTTT
CSVRFAHATDTQYF
>13|TRBJ1-2|-|TRBV27|-
TGTGCCAGCAGTTTAGGAGTCTTATATGGCTACACCTTC
CASSLGVLYGYTF
>15|TRBJ1-1|-|TRBV7-2|-
TGTGCCAGCAGCTTGGGGAGCAACTTGAACACTGAAGCTTTCTTT
CASSLGSNLNTEAFF
>15|TRBJ2-1|few|TRBV7-3|-
TGTGCCAGCAGCCCTCTGGGGCTAGTCGATGGTGAGCAGTTCTTC
CASSPLGLVDGEQFF
>13|TRBJ2-5|-|TRBV18|-
TGTGCCAGCTCACCACCGGGACAAGAGACCCAGTACTTC
CASSPPGQETQYF
>15|TRBJ1-6|few|TRBV20-1|-
TGCAGTGCTAGAGAATGGGGGGCGCGGGATTCACCCCTCCACTTT
CSAREWGARDSPLHF
>15|TRBJ2-3|-|TRBV7-3|TRBD2
TGTGCCAGCGGACTAGCGGGAGCGGGCACAGATACGCAGTATTTT
CASGLAGAGTDTQYF
>17|TRBJ2-3|-|TRBV6-2/TRBV6-3|TRBD2
TGTGCCAGCAGACAAGGACTAGCGGGAGCTTTAAGGGATACGCAGTATTTT
CASRQGLAGALRDTQYF
>15|TRBJ1-2|-|TRBV5-1|-
TGCGCCAGCAGCTTGGTTCCAGGGGAAAGCTATGGCTACACCTTC
CASSLVPGESYGYTF
>15|TRBJ2-3|-|TRBV18|-
TGTGCCAGCTCATGGGTGCAGATGAGCACAGATACGCAGTATTTT
CASSWVQMSTDTQYF
>15|TRBJ2-7|many|TRBV5-1|-
TGCGCCAGCAGGCAGGGCTCTTACACCGCCTACGAGCAGTACTTC
CASRQGSYTAYEQYF
>17|TRBJ2-7|-|TRBV12-3/TRBV12-4|-
TGTGCCAGCAGTCCCGTCCTTACGCGGGACCGAGTTTACGAGCAGTACTTC
CASSPVLTRDRVYEQYF
>14|TRBJ1-2|few|TRBV14|-
TGTGCCAGCAGCCAAACGCAGGGTGAGGATGGCTACACCTTC
CASSQTQGEDGYTF
>15|TRBJ1-5|once|TRBV25-1|-
TGTGCCAGCAGTGAGGTTGGGCAGGGCAATCAGCCCCAGCATTTT
CASSEVGQGNQPQHF
>15|TRBJ2-3|few|TRBV5-1|-
TGCGCCAGCAGCAGATCTAGCTCGAGCACAGATACGCAGTATTTT
CASSRSSSSTDTQYF
>16|TRBJ1-1|-|TRBV18|TRBD1
TGTGCCAGCTCACCCCGGGAGCAGGGGGCGCACACTGAAGCTTTCTTT
CASSPREQGAHTEAFF
>16|TRBJ2-5|few|TRBV12-5|TRBD2
TGTGCTAGTGGTCCTGGGACTAGCGGGTACCAAGAGACCCAGTACTTC
CASGPGTSGYQETQYF
>12|TRBJ2-7|-|TRBV29-1|-
TGCAGCGTTGACGTCGGCATCTACGAGCAGTACTTC
CSVDVGIYEQYF
>13|TRBJ1-2|-|TRBV7-2|-
TGTGCCAGCAGCTTAATTGCGGGTTATGGCTACACCTTC
CASSLIAGYGYTF
>16|TRBJ2-5|few|TRBV5-1|TRBD1
TGCGCCAGCAGCTCAACTACTCAGGGGGCGGGGGAGACCCAGTACTTC
CASSSTTQGAGETQYF
>15|TRBJ2-1|few|TRBV5-1|-
TGCGCCAGCAGCTCCCGTCTCGAGGGGGGCAATGAGCAGTTCTTC
CASSSRLEGGNEQFF
>13|TRBJ2-1|few|TRBV4-2|-
TGTGCCAGCAGCCAAGAATGGCTAGGCGAGCAGTTCTTC
CASSQEWLGEQFF
>14|TRBJ2-7|-|TRBV9|TRBD2
TGTGCCAGCAGCGTAGGACTAGCGGGGGTCGAGCAGTACTTC
CASSVGLAGVEQYF
>16|TRBJ1-2|many|TRBV10-3|-
TGTGCCATCAGCCCCATTCTTGATCAGAGAAACTATGGCTACACCTTC
CAISPILDQRNYGYTF
>15|TRBJ2-1|few|TRBV5-5|-
TGTGCCAGCAGCTTGGAAGGTGGGGGCGGAGGTGAGCAGTTCTTC
CASSLEGGGGGEQFF
>14|TRBJ2-7|few|TRBV18|TRBD2
TGTGCCAGCTCACCGGGACTAAGCTCCTACGAGCAGTACTTC
CASSPGLSSYEQYF